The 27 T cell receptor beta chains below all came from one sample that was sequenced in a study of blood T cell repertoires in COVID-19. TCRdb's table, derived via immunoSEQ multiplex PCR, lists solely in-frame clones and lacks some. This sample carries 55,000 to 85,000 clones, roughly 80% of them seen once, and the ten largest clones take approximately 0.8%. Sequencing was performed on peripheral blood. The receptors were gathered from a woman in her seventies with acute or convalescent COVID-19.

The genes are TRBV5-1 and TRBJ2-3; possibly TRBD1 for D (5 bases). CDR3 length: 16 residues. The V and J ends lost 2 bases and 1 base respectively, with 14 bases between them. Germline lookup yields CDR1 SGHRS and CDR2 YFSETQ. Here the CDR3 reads CASSFQGVSGTDTQYF. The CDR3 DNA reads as TGCGCCAGCAGCTTTCAGGGCGTGTCGGGCACAGATACGCAGTATTTT. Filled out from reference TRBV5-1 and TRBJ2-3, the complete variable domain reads KAGVTQTPRYLIKTRGQQVTLSCSPISGHRSVSWYQQTPGQGLQFLFEYFSETQRNKGNFPGRFSGRQFSNSRSEMNVSTLELGDSALYLCASSFQGVSGTDTQYFGPGTRLTVL.

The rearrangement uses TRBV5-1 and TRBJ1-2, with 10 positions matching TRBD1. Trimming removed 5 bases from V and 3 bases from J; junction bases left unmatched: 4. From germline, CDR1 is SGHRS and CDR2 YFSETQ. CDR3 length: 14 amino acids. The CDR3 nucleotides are TGCGCCAGCAGTTCTGGGACAGGGGACTATGGCTACACCTTC. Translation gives CASSSGTGDYGYTF.

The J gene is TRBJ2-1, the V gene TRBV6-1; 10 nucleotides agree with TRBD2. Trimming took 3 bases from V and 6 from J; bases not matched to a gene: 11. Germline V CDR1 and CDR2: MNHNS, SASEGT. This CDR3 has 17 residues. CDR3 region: CASSDPRASGRGNEQFF. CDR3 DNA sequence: TGTGCCAGCAGTGACCCTCGGGCTAGCGGGAGAGGCAATGAGCAGTTCTTC.

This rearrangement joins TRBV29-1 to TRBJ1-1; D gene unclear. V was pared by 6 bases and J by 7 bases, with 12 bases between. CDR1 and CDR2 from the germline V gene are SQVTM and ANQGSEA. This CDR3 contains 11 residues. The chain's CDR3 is CSVAVQVEAFF. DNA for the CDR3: TGCAGCGTCGCCGTTCAGGTTGAAGCTTTCTTT.

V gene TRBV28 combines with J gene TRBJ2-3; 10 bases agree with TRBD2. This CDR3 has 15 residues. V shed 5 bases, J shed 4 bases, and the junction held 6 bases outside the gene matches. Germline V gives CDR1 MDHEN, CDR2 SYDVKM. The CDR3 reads CASSPTSGISDTQYF. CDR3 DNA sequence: TGTGCCAGCAGTCCTACTAGCGGGATATCAGATACGCAGTATTTT.

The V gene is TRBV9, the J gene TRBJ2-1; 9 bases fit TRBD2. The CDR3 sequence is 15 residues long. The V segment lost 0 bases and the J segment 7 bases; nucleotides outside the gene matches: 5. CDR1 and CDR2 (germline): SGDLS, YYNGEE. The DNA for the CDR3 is TGTGCCAGCAGCGTAGGGTCTAGCGGGGTGAATGAGCAGTTCTTC. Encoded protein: CASSVGSSGVNEQFF.

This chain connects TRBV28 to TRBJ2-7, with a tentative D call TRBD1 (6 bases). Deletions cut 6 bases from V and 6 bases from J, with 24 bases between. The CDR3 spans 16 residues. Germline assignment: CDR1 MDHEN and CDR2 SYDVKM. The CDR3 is CASRTYGTSVAAEQYF. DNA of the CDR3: TGTGCCAGCAGAACTTACGGGACATCCGTTGCGGCCGAGCAGTACTTC. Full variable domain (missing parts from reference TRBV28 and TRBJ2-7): DVKVTQSSRYLVKRTGEKVFLECVQDMDHENMFWYRQDPGLGLRLIYFSYDVKMKEKGDIPEGYSVSREKKERFSLILESASTNQTSMYLCASRTYGTSVAAEQYFGPGTRLTVT.

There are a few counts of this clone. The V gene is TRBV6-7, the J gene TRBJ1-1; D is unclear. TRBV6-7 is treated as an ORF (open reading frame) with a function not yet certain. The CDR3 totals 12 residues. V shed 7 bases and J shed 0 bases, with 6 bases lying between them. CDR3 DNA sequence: TGTGCCAGCATTCTTTTGAACACTGAAGCTTTCTTT. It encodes CASILLNTEAFF.

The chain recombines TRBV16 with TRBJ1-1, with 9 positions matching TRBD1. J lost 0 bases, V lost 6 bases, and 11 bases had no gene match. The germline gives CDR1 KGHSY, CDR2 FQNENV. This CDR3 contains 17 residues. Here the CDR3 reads CASRRGTGPNMNTEAFF. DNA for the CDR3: TGTGCCAGCAGACGCGGGACAGGGCCAAACATGAACACTGAAGCTTTCTTT.

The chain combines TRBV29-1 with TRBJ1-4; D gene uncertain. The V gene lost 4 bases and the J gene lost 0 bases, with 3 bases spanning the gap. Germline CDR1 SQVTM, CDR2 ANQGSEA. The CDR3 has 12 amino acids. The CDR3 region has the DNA TGCAGCGTTGGTACAACTAATGAAAAACTGTTTTTT. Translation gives CSVGTTNEKLFF.

CDR3 DNA: TGTGCCAGCTCATCCTACGAGGGACAGGGGTCAGATACGCAGTATTTT. It encodes CASSSYEGQGSDTQYF. V is TRBV18 and J is TRBJ2-3; 10 nucleotides line up with TRBD1. Germline CDR1 KGHSH, CDR2 LQKENI. The CDR3 is 16 residues long. With V trimmed by 5 bases and J by 4 bases, 9 bases remained unmatched.

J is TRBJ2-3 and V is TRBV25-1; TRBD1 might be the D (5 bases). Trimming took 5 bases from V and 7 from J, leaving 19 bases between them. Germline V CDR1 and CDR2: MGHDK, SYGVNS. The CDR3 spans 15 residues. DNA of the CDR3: TGTGCCAGCAGTCGAATGTCCAGGGCTCCAAATACGCAGTATTTT. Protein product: CASSRMSRAPNTQYF.

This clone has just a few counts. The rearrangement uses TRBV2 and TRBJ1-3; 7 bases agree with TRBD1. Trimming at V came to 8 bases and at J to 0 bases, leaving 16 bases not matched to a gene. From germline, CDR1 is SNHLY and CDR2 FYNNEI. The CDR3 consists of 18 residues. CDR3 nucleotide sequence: TGTGCCAGCGGGATTAAAATACAGGGGACCCTCTCTGGAAACACCATATATTTT. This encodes CASGIKIQGTLSGNTIYF.

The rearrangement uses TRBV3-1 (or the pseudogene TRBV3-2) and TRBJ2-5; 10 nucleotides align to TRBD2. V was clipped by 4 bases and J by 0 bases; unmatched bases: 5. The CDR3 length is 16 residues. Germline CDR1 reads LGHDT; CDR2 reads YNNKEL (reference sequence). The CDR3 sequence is CASSRPLAGYQETQYF. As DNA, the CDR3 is TGTGCCAGCAGCCGACCACTAGCGGGATACCAAGAGACCCAGTACTTC.

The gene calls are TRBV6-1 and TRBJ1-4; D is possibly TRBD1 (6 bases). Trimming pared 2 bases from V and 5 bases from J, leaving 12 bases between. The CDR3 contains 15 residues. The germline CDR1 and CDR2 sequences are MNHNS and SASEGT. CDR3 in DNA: TGTGCCAGCAGTGAAACCAGGGGCGAGAATGAAAAACTGTTTTTT. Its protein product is CASSETRGENEKLFF.

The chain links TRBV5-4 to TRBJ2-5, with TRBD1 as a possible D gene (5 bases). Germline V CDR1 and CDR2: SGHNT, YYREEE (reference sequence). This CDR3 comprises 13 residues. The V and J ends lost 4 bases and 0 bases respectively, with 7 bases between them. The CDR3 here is CASSRGHQETQYF. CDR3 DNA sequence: TGTGCCAGCAGCAGGGGTCACCAAGAGACCCAGTACTTC.

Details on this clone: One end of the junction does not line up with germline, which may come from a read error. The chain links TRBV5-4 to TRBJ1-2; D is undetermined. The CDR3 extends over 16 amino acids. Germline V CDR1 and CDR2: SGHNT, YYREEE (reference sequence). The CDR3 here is CASSPTPDGANYSYTF. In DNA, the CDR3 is TGTGCCAGCAGCCCCACCCCCGACGGAGCTAACTATAGCTACACCTTC.

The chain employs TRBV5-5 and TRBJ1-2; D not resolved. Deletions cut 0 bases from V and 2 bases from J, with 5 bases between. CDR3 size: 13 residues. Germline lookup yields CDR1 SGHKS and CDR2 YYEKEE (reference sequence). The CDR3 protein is CASSLDQNYGYTF. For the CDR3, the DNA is TGTGCCAGCAGCTTGGATCAGAACTATGGCTACACCTTC.

CDR3 nucleotide sequence: TGTGCCAGCCAGGAGGCAGCCCTTACCTACGAGCAGTACTTC. Its protein is CASQEAALTYEQYF. The chain joins TRBV7-8 to TRBJ2-7; D perhaps matches TRBD2 (5 bases). The ends were cut back, 8 bases at V and 2 bases at J, with 16 bases in the middle. CDR1 is SGHVS, CDR2 FQNEAQ, per germline. This CDR3 contains 14 residues.

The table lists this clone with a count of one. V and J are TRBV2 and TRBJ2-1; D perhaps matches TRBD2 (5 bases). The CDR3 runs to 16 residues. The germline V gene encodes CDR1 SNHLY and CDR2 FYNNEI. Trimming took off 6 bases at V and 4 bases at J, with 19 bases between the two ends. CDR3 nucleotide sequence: TGTGCCAGCAGGAGAGCGGCTCCCCAAGGGTACAATGAGCAGTTCTTC. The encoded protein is CASRRAAPQGYNEQFF. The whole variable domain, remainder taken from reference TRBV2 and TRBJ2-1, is EPEVTQTPSHQVTQMGQEVILRCVPISNHLYFYWYRQILGQKVEFLVSFYNNEISEKSEIFDDQFSVERPDGSNFTLKIRSTKLEDSAMYFCASRRAAPQGYNEQFFGPGTRLTVL.

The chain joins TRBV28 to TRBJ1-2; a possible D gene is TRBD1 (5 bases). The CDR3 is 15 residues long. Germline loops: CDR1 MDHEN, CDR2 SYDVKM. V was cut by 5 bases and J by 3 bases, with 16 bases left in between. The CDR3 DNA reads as TGTGCCAGCAGTCTCCCGGGGGGGGAGTACTATGGCTACACCTTC. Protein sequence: CASSLPGGEYYGYTF.

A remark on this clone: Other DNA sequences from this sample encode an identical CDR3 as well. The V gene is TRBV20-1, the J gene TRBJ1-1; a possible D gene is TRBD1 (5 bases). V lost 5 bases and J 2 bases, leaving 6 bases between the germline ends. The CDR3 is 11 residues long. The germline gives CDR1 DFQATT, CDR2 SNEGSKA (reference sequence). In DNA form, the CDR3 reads TGCAGTGCTCAGGGTAACACTGAAGCTTTCTTT. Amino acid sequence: CSAQGNTEAFF.

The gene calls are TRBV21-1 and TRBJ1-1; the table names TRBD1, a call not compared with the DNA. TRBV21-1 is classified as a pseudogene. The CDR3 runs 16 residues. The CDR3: CASSRPGDRGGTEAFF. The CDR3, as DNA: TGTGCCAGCAGCCGCCCGGGAGACAGGGGTGGCACTGAAGCTTTCTTT.

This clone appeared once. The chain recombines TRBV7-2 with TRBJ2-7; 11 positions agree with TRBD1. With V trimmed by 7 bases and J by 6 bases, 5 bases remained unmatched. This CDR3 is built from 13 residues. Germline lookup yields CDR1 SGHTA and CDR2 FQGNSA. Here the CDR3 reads CASNPDRGREQYF. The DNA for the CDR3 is TGTGCCAGCAACCCGGACAGGGGGCGCGAGCAGTACTTC.

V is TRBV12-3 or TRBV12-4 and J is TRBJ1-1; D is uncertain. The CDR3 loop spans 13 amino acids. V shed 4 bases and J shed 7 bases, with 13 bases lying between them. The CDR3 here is CASSSPGGFEAFF. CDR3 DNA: TGTGCCAGCAGTTCCCCCGGCGGATTTGAAGCTTTCTTT.

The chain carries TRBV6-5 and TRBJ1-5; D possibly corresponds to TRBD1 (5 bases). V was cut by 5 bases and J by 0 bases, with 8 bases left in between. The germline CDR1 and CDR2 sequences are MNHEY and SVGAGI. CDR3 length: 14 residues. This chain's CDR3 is CASSQTDSNQPQHF. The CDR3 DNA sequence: TGTGCCAGCAGTCAGACAGATAGCAATCAGCCCCAGCATTTT.

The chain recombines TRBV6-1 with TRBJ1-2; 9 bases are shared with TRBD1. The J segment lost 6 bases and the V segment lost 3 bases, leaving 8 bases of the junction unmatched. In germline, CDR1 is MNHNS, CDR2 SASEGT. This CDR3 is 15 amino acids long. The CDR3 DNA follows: TGTGCCAGCAGTGAGCTAAATACAGGGGGCGATGGCTACACCTTC. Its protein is CASSELNTGGDGYTF.